The entry below gives a single TCR beta chain sequence along with its context. Its antigen is not known. Germline lookup yields CDR1 MNHEY and CDR2 SMNVEV (reference sequence). Trimming removed 4 bases at V and 7 bases at J, with 11 bases between. CDR3 length: 14 amino acids. In the PCR, 60 Vbeta and 13 Jbeta primers were used. Here immunoSEQ multiplex PCR was the method, and the copy in TCRdb shows in-frame clones only, minus some. The sample records around 250,000 clones, nearly 95% being singletons. The data originate from a study of cytomegalovirus exposure and HLA in healthy donors. Study in general: From 150 million to 200 million T cells, an earlier analysis saw roughly 110 million unique TCR beta sequences.

The study, taken as a whole, reports: Researchers reported in a later analysis that a missense DCLRE1C variant was tied to TCR beta V- and J-gene trimming.

Sequenced material: PBMCs. The clonotype was recovered from a girl aged 2 to 9 in good health and CMV-seronegative. J is TRBJ1-6 and V is TRBV27; unclear D gene. This CDR3 reads CASSYEGDNSPLHF. Written as DNA, the CDR3 is TGTGCCAGCAGTTATGAGGGAGACAATTCACCCCTCCACTTT.